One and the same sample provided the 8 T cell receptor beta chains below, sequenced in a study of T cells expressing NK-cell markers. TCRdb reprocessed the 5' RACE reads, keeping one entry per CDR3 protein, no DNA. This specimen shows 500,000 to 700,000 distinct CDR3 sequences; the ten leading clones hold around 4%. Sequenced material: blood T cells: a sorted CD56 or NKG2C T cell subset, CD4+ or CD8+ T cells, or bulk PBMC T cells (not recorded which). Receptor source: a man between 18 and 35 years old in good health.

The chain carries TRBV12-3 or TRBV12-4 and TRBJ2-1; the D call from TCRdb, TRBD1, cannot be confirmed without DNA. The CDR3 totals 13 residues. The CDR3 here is CASSFRQQGGQFF.

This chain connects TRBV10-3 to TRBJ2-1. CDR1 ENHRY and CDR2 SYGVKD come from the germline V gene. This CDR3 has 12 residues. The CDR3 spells CAISGANNEQFF.

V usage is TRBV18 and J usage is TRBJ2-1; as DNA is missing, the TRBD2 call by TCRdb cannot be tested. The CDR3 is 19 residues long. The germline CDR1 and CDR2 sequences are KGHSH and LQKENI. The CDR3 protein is CASSPPRTSGSASYNEQFF. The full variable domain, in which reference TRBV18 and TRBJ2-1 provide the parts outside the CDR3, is NAGVMQNPRHLVRRRGQEARLRCSPMKGHSHVYWYRQLPEEGLKFMVYLQKENIIDESGMPKERFSAEFPKEGPSILRIQQVVRGDSAAYFCASSPPRTSGSASYNEQFFGPGTRLTVL.

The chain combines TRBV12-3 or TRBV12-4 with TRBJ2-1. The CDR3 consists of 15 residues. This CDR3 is CASSLTNTEGNEQFF.

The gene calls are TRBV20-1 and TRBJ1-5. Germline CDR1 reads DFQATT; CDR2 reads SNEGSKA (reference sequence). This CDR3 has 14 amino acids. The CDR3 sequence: CSARGETPNQPQHF.

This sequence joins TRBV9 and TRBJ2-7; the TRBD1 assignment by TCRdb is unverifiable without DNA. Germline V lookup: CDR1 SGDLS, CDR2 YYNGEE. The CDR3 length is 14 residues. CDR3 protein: CASSRGGASYEQYF.

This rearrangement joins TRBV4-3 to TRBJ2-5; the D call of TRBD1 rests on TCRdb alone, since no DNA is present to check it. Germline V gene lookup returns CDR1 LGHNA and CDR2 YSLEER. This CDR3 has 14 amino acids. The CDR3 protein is CASSQGRGPETQYF.

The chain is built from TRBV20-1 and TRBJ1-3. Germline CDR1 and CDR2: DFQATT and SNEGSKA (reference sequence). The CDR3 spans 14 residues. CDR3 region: CSASRVGSGNTIYF.